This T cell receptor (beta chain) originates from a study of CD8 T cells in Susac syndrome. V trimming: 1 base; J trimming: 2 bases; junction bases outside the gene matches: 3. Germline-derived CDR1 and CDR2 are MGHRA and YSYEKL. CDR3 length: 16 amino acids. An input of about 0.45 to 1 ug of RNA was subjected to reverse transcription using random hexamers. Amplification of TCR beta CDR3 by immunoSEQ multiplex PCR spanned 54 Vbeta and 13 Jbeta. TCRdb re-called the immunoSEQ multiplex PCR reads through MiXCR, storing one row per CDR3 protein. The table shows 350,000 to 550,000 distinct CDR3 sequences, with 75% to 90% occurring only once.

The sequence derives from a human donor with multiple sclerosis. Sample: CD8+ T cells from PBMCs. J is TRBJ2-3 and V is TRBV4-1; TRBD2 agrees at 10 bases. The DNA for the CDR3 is TGCGCCAGCAGCCAAGGACTAGCGGGTTACACAGATACGCAGTATTTT. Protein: CASSQGLAGYTDTQYF.